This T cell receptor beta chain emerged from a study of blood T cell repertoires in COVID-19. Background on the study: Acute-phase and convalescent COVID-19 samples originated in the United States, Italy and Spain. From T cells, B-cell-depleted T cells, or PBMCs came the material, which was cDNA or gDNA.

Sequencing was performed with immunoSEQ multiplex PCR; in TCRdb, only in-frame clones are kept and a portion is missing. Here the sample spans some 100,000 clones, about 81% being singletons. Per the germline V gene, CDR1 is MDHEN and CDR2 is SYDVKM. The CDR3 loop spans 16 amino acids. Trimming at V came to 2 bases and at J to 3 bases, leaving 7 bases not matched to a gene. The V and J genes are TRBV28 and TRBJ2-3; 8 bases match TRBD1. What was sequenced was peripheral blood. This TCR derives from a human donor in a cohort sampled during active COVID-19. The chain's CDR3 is CASSLPRGLRTDTQYF. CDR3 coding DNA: TGTGCCAGCAGTTTACCCAGGGGGCTTAGGACAGATACGCAGTATTTT.